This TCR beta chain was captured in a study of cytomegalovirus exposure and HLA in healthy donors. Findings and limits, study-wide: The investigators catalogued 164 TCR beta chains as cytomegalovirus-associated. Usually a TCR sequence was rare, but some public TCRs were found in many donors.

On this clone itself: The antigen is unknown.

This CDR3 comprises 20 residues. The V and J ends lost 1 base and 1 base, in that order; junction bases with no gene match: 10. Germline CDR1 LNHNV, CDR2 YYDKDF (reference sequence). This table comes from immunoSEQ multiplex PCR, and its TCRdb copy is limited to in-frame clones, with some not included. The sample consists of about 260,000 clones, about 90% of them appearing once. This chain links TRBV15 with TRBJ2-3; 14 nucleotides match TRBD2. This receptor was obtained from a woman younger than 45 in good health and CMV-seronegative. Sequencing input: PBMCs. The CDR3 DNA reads TGTGCCACCAGCAGAGCCTCGGGACTAGCGGGAGCCTACGGCACAGATACGCAGTATTTT. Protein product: CATSRASGLAGAYGTDTQYF. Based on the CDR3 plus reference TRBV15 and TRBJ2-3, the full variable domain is DAMVIQNPRYQVTQFGKPVTLSCSQTLNHNVMYWYQQKSSQAPKLLFHYYDKDFNNEADTPDNFQSRRPNTSFCFLDIRSPGLGDTAMYLCATSRASGLAGAYGTDTQYFGPGTRLTVL.